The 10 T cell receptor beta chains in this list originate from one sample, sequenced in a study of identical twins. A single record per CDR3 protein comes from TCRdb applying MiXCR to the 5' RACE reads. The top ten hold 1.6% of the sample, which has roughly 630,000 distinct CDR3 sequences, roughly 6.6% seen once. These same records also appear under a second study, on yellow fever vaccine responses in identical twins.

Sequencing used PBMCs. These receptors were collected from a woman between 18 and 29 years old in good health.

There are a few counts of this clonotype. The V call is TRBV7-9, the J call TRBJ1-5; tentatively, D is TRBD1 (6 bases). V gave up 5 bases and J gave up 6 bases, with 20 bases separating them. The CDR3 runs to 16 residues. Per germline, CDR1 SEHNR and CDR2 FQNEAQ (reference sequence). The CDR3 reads CASSPIGGGAPQPQHF. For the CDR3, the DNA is TGTGCCAGCAGCCCCATAGGGGGGGGGGCTCCTCAGCCCCAGCATTTT.

CDR3 nucleotides: TGTGCCATCAGTGAGTCGAGCAGGGTGGAGACCCAGTACTTC. This translates into CAISESSRVETQYF. The V and J genes are TRBV10-3 and TRBJ2-5, with D possibly matching TRBD1 (5 bases). Germline V gives CDR1 ENHRY, CDR2 SYGVKD. V lost 0 bases to trimming and J lost 5 bases, with 10 bases between them. The CDR3 runs 14 residues.

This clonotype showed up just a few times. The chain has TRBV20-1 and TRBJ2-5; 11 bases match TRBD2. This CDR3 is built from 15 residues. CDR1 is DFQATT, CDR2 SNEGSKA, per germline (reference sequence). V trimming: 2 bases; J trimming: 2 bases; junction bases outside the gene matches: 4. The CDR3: CSARLAGGIQETQYF. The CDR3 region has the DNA TGCAGTGCTAGACTAGCGGGGGGAATACAAGAGACCCAGTACTTC.

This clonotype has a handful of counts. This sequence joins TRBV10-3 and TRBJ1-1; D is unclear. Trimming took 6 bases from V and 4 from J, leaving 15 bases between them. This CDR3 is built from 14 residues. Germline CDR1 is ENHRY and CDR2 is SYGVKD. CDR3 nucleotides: TGTGCCATCAGCCCATCCCGCTTGGGCACTGAAGCTTTCTTT. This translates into CAISPSRLGTEAFF.

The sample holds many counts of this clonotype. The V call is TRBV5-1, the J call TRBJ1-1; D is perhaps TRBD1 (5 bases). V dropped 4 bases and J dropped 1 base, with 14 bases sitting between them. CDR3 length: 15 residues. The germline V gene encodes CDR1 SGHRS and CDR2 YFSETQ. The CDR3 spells CASSARDGPNTEAFF. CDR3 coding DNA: TGCGCCAGCAGCGCCCGGGACGGCCCGAACACTGAAGCTTTCTTT.

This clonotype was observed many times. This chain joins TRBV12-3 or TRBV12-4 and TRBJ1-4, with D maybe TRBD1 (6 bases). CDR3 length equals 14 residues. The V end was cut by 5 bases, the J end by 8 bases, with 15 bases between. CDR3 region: CASSHSTGKEKLFF. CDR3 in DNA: TGTGCCAGCAGTCATTCGACAGGAAAGGAAAAACTGTTTTTT.

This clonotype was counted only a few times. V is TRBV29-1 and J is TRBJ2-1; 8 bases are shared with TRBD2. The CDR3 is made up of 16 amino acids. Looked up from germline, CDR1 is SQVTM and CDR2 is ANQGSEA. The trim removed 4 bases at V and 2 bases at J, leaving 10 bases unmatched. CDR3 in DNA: TGCAGCGTTGTTGGGATCCTAGCGGGCACCTACAATGAGCAGTTCTTC. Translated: CSVVGILAGTYNEQFF.

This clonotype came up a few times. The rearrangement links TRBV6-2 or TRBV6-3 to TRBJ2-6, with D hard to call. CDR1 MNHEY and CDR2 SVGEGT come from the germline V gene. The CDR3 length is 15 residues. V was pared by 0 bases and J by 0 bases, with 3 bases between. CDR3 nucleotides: TGTGCCAGCAGTTACTCCCTCTCTGGGGCCAACGTCCTGACTTTC. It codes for CASSYSLSGANVLTF.

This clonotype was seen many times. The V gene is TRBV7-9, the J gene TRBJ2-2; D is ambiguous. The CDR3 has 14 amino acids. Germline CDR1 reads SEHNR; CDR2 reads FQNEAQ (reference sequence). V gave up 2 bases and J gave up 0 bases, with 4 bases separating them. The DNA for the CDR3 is TGTGCCAGCAGCTTATTGACGAACACCGGGGAGCTGTTTTTT. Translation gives CASSLLTNTGELFF.

CDR3 residues: CASSYSTQASGNAETQYF. In nucleotides, the CDR3 is TGTGCCAGCAGTTACTCGACGCAGGCTAGCGGGAACGCAGAGACCCAGTACTTC. The rearrangement joins TRBV6-5 to TRBJ2-5; 9 bases agree with TRBD2. The CDR3 runs 18 residues. The V segment lost 0 bases and the J segment 4 bases; nucleotides outside the gene matches: 12. The germline gives CDR1 MNHEY, CDR2 SVGAGI.